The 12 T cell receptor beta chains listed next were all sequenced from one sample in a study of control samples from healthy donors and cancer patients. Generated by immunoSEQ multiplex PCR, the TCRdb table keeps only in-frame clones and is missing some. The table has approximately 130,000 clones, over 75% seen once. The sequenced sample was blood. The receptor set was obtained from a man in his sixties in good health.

The CDR3 coding sequence is TGCGCCAGCAGCTACCTAGGGGGACGGGGCTACACCTTC. Protein sequence: CASSYLGGRGYTF. This chain connects TRBV5-1 to TRBJ1-2; possibly TRBD1 for D (6 bases). V shed 3 bases and J shed 8 bases, with 14 bases lying between them. CDR3 size: 13 residues. Germline lookup yields CDR1 SGHRS and CDR2 YFSETQ.

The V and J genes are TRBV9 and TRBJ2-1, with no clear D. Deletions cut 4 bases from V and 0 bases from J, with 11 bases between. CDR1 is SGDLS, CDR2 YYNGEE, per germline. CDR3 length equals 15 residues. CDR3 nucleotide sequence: TGTGCCAGCAGCCCCAAGGGCAGCTCCTACAATGAGCAGTTCTTC. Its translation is CASSPKGSSYNEQFF. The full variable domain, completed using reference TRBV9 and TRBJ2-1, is DSGVTQTPKHLITATGQRVTLRCSPRSGDLSVYWYQQSLDQGLQFLIQYYNGEERAKGNILERFSAQQFPDLHSELNLSSLELGDSALYFCASSPKGSSYNEQFFGPGTRLTVL.

This CDR3 is CACPGQGFYGYTF. CDR3 DNA sequence: TGTGCCTGCCCGGGACAGGGCTTTTATGGCTACACCTTC. The rearrangement joins TRBV30 to TRBJ1-2, with TRBD1 matching over 9 bases. The CDR3 consists of 13 residues. Looked up from germline, CDR1 is GTSNPN and CDR2 is SVGIG (reference sequence). The V gene end was trimmed by 6 bases and the J gene end by 5 bases; junction bases not matched to a gene: 7.

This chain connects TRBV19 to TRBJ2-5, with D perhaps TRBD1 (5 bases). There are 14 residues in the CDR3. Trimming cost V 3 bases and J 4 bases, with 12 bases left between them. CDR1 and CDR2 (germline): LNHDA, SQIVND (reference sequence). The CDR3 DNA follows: TGTGCCAGTAGTATTGGTCAGGGTGGAGAGACCCAGTACTTC. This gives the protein CASSIGQGGETQYF.

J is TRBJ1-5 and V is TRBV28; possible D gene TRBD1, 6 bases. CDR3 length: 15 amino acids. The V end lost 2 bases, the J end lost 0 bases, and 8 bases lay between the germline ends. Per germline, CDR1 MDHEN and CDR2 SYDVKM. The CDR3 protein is CASSLGGGSNQPQHF. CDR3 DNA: TGTGCCAGCAGTTTAGGAGGGGGTAGCAATCAGCCCCAGCATTTT.

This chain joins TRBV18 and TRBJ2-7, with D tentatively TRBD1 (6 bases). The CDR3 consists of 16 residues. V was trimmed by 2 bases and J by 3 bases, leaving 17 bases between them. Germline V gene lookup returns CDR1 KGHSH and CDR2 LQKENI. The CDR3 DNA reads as TGTGCCAGCTCACCAGGGGGCCTGGTCAGATACTACGAGCAGTACTTC. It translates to CASSPGGLVRYYEQYF.

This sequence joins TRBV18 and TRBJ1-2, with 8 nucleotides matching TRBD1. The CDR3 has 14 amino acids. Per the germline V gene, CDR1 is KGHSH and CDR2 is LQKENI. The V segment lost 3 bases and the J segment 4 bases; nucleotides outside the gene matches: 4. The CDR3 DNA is TGTGCCAGCTCACCTACAGGGGGTAGCTATGGCTACACCTTC. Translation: CASSPTGGSYGYTF.

CDR3 DNA sequence: TGCGCCAGCAGCTTGAGCGCAGCTGGAAACACCATATATTTT. This codes for CASSLSAAGNTIYF. The chain joins TRBV5-1 to TRBJ1-3; D unresolved. The CDR3 extends over 14 amino acids. Germline CDR1 is SGHRS and CDR2 is YFSETQ. V lost 1 base to trimming and J lost 2 bases, with 7 bases between them.

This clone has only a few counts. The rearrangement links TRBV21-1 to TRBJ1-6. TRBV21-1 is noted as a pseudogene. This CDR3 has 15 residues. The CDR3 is CASSKEPAPNSPLHF. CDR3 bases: TGTGCCAGCAGCAAAGAACCAGCCCCAAATTCACCCCTCCACTTT.

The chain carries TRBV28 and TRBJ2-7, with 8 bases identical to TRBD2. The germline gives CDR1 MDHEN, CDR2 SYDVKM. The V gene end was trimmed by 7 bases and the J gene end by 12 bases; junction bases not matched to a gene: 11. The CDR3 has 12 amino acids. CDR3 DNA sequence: TGTGCCAGCATCACGGGGGGGGCAGGCCCGTACTTC. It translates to CASITGGAGPYF.

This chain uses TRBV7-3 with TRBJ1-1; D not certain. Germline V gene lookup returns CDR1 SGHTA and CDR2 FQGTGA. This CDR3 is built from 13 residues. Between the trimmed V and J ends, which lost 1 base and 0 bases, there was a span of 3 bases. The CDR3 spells CASSLMVNTEAFF. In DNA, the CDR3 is TGTGCCAGCAGCTTAATGGTGAACACTGAAGCTTTCTTT.

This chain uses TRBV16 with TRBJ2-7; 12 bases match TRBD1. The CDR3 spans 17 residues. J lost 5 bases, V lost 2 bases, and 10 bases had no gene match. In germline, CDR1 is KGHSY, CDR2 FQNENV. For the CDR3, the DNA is TGTGCCAGCAGCCAAGCCACACCGGGACAGGGGGCACACGAGCAGTACTTC. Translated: CASSQATPGQGAHEQYF.